This T cell receptor (beta chain) was found in a study of high-grade serous ovarian cancer treatment subgroups. Study-level results: These tumor repertoires lack spatial information from bulk sequencing. Repertoire similarity ranged roughly 0.095 to 0.8 between tumors of one patient.

Tumor samples were taken before definitive surgery or chemotherapy. This CDR3 is 13 amino acids long. With 5 bases removed from V and 7 bases from J, the gap between germline ends came to 12 bases. Looked up from germline, CDR1 is SEHNR and CDR2 is FQNEAQ (reference sequence). This clone was recorded a few times. Its antigen is still unknown. This table comes from immunoSEQ multiplex PCR, and its TCRdb copy is limited to in-frame clones, with some not included. The repertoire has 15,000 to 20,000 clones, 75% of them found once; the top ten carry around 6.4%. The source material was tumor tissue. The V call is TRBV7-9, the J call TRBJ1-5; D gene uncertain. This receptor was obtained from a human donor with high-grade serous ovarian cancer. As DNA, the CDR3 is TGTGCCAGCAGCCCTTCGGCCAAGCAGCCCCAGCATTTT. Protein: CASSPSAKQPQHF.